Only a few counts were recorded for the clone carrying this TCR beta chain. This record comes from a study of beta chain features in type 1 diabetes. Study-wide context: Healthy donors and patients showed comparable age, gender and cell yields.

All of the isolated RNA was reverse transcribed, so expressed TCRB transcripts were sequenced. Using immunoSEQ multiplex PCR, the repertoire was profiled, and TCRdb retains in-frame clones only, with some absent. The repertoire holds under 450,000 clones, 14% seen once, with 0.03% to 0.04% in the top ten. Each sorted population was over 95% pure. The receptor comes from a young man in good health. Sequencing was done on a sample of naive CD4+ T cells from blood.

CDR3 nucleotide sequence: TGTGCCAGCAGCTCGCCCGGCCGGGGTCAGCCCCAGCATTTT. Encoded protein: CASSSPGRGQPQHF. The chain carries TRBV11-2 and TRBJ1-5, with no clear D. From germline, CDR1 is SGHAT and CDR2 FQNNGV. Trimming cost V 4 bases and J 6 bases, with 13 bases left between them. The CDR3 sequence is 14 residues long.